This TCR beta chain was captured in a study of OX40 agonist ivuxolimab in advanced cancers. Study-wide background: The drug used for patients, ivuxolimab, was an agonistic anti-OX40 (CD134) antibody. Overall study results and limits: Some patients without response likewise showed low normalized clonal expansion. At doses 0.1 to 3.0 mg/kg, CD4+ and CD8+ clones expanded.

Drawing of blood for sampling happened at baseline, at cycle 4 day 1, and at cycle 7 day 1. Measured with immunoSEQ multiplex PCR; TCRdb has only the in-frame clones, and not every one. This table has over 75,000 clones, roughly 89% appearing once. The CDR3 totals 14 residues. Trimming shortened V by 0 bases and J by 6 bases, and 11 bases separated the two germline ends. Germline V CDR1 and CDR2: SGHAT, FQNNGV. The sample holds one count of this clone. Its antigen is not identified. J is TRBJ1-2 and V is TRBV11-2; tentative D call: TRBD1 (5 bases). This receptor was identified in an adult with an advanced solid tumor such as melanoma, head and neck, liver or kidney cancer. Sequences were derived from CD4+ or CD8+ T cells sorted from blood, sampled in a trial of the OX40 agonist ivuxolimab. The CDR3 DNA is TGTGCCAGCAGCTTAGAGGCAGGGAAGGATGGCTACACCTTC. Translated: CASSLEAGKDGYTF. The full variable domain, completed using reference TRBV11-2 and TRBJ1-2, is EAGVAQSPRYKIIEKRQSVAFWCNPISGHATLYWYQQILGQGPKLLIQFQNNGVVDDSQLPKDRFSAERLKGVDSTLKIQPAKLEDSAVYLCASSLEAGKDGYTFGSGTRLTVV.